These 17 T cell receptor beta chains came from one sample sequenced in a study of blood T cell repertoires in COVID-19. TCRdb keeps only in-frame clones here, not all; method: immunoSEQ multiplex PCR. The repertoire includes a few hundred thousand clones, roughly 90% of them detected once, and 0.95% to 1.5% sits in the top ten. Sequencing was performed on peripheral blood. The receptors come from a man aged 35 to 55 with acute or convalescent COVID-19.

The V gene is TRBV5-1, the J gene TRBJ2-2; tentative D call: TRBD1 (5 bases). CDR1 is SGHRS and CDR2 is YFSETQ in the germline V gene. The ends were cut back, 4 bases at V and 0 bases at J, with 10 bases in the middle. The CDR3 is 15 amino acids. CDR3 sequence: CASSIQGANTGELFF. The CDR3 DNA follows: TGCGCCAGCAGCATTCAGGGCGCGAACACCGGGGAGCTGTTTTTT.

V is TRBV28 and J is TRBJ1-5; possibly TRBD1 for D (5 bases). Germline V CDR1 and CDR2: MDHEN, SYDVKM. Trimming removed 6 bases at V and 5 bases at J, with 20 bases between. The CDR3 extends over 16 amino acids. The CDR3: CASSPVAVVGDQPQHF. The CDR3 coding sequence is TGTGCCAGCAGCCCAGTCGCGGTTGTAGGGGATCAGCCCCAGCATTTT.

This rearrangement joins TRBV19 to TRBJ2-2; D is possibly TRBD2 (7 bases). The CDR3 runs 15 residues. Germline V gene lookup returns CDR1 LNHDA and CDR2 SQIVND (reference sequence). The V gene lost 4 bases and the J gene lost 3 bases, with 12 bases spanning the gap. CDR3 amino acids: CASSKGGLDTGELFF. In DNA, the CDR3 is TGTGCCAGTAGTAAGGGGGGGCTAGACACCGGGGAGCTGTTTTTT.

The chain recombines TRBV5-8 with TRBJ1-1, with 11 bases identical to TRBD1. Per the germline V gene, CDR1 is SGHTS and CDR2 is YDEGEE. CDR3 length: 15 residues. J lost 5 bases, V lost 5 bases, and 8 bases had no gene match. DNA for the CDR3: TGTGCCAGCAGATATAAGGACAGGGGGCGGACTGAAGCTTTCTTT. Translated: CASRYKDRGRTEAFF. The whole variable domain, filled in from reference TRBV5-8 and TRBJ1-1, reads EAGVTQSPTHLIKTRGQQATLRCSPISGHTSVYWYQQALGLGLQFLLWYDEGEERNRGNFPPRFSGRQFPNYSSELNVNALELEDSALYLCASRYKDRGRTEAFFGQGTRLTVV.

CDR3 sequence reads: CASSPGLAGWNEQFF. CDR3 coding DNA: TGTGCCAGCAGTCCGGGACTAGCGGGATGGAATGAGCAGTTCTTC. V is TRBV9 and J is TRBJ2-1; TRBD2 matches at 13 bases. The CDR3 loop spans 15 amino acids. The trim removed 5 bases at V and 7 bases at J, leaving 6 bases unmatched. Germline V lookup: CDR1 SGDLS, CDR2 YYNGEE. The full variable domain, completed using reference TRBV9 and TRBJ2-1, is DSGVTQTPKHLITATGQRVTLRCSPRSGDLSVYWYQQSLDQGLQFLIQYYNGEERAKGNILERFSAQQFPDLHSELNLSSLELGDSALYFCASSPGLAGWNEQFFGPGTRLTVL.

The chain combines TRBV2 with TRBJ1-6; a possible D gene is TRBD1 (6 bases). V was clipped by 4 bases and J by 9 bases, with 13 bases between them. CDR1 and CDR2 from the germline V gene are SNHLY and FYNNEI. CDR3 length: 14 amino acids. The CDR3 nucleotides are TGTGCCAGCAGTGGCAGGGGTGAGGGTTCACCCCTCCACTTT. Residues: CASSGRGEGSPLHF.

This chain uses TRBV7-9 with TRBJ2-1; D might be TRBD1 (6 bases). The CDR3 contains 15 residues. Looked up from germline, CDR1 is SEHNR and CDR2 is FQNEAQ (reference sequence). The V end was cut by 5 bases, the J end by 4 bases, with 15 bases between. The CDR3 DNA reads as TGTGCCAGCAGCCTTGGGGCAGGGGCGTACAATGAGCAGTTCTTC. As protein: CASSLGAGAYNEQFF.

This clone was detected only a few times. The chain joins TRBV10-3 to TRBJ2-3; no firm D call. CDR1 and CDR2 (germline): ENHRY, SYGVKD. The CDR3 covers 13 residues. Trimming removed 10 bases at V and 1 base at J, with 12 bases between. CDR3 loop: CATSLIGTDTQYF. The CDR3 DNA follows: TGTGCCACCTCTCTTATAGGCACAGATACGCAGTATTTT.

The chain links TRBV18 to TRBJ1-2; 10 bases line up with TRBD1. This CDR3 is built from 17 residues. Losses at the gene ends were 6 bases for V and 2 bases for J; bases not matched to a gene: 12. Germline assignment: CDR1 KGHSH and CDR2 LQKENI. The CDR3, as DNA: TGTGCCAGCTCCCCCATCAACGGACAGGGGGACAACTATGGCTACACCTTC. It yields the protein CASSPINGQGDNYGYTF.

This chain uses TRBV6-1 with TRBJ2-5; TRBD2 is a possible D gene (6 bases). The V end was cut by 2 bases, the J end by 2 bases, with 9 bases between. The CDR3 spans 14 residues. The germline V gene encodes CDR1 MNHNS and CDR2 SASEGT. CDR3 nucleotides: TGTGCCAGCAGTGAACCGGGACTGCAAGAGACCCAGTACTTC. Translated, it gives CASSEPGLQETQYF.

This chain joins TRBV4-1 and TRBJ2-7, with TRBD2 matching 11 bases. CDR3 size: 15 residues. Losses at the gene ends were 1 base for V and 3 bases for J; bases not matched to a gene: 2. The germline V gene has CDR1 MGHRA and CDR2 YSYEKL. CDR3 residues: CASSQVTSGSYEQYF. In DNA, the CDR3 is TGCGCCAGCAGCCAAGTAACTAGCGGGAGCTACGAGCAGTACTTC.

This chain uses TRBV6-2 or TRBV6-3 with TRBJ2-3, with TRBD2 identical over 8 bases. Trimming at V came to 3 bases and at J to 2 bases, leaving 10 bases not matched to a gene. CDR1 and CDR2 from the germline V gene are MNHEY and SVGEGT. CDR3 length: 17 residues. The CDR3: CASSYSVAGGDTDTQYF. The CDR3 DNA reads TGTGCCAGCAGTTATTCGGTCGCGGGGGGAGACACAGATACGCAGTATTTT.

This chain uses TRBV5-4 with TRBJ2-7; D unresolved. Trimming shortened V by 0 bases and J by 6 bases, and 10 bases separated the two germline ends. The CDR3 contains 13 residues. CDR1 and CDR2 from the germline V gene are SGHNT and YYREEE (reference sequence). The CDR3 loop is CASSLGLYSEQYF. DNA for the CDR3: TGTGCCAGCAGCTTGGGACTGTACTCCGAGCAGTACTTC.

This chain joins TRBV10-1 and TRBJ1-2, with D unresolved. The ends were cut back, 5 bases at V and 3 bases at J, with 10 bases in the middle. The CDR3 consists of 13 residues. Per germline, CDR1 WNHNN and CDR2 SYGVQD (reference sequence). The CDR3 sequence: CASSQDGYYGYTF. CDR3 DNA: TGCGCCAGCAGTCAAGACGGGTACTATGGCTACACCTTC.

This chain uses TRBV10-1 with TRBJ1-5; no firm D call. Germline V gene data show CDR1 as WNHNN and CDR2 as SYGVQD (reference sequence). CDR3 size: 17 residues. V lost 2 bases and J lost 3, with 17 bases in between. The CDR3 here is CASSESIWRLTNQPQHF. In nucleotides, the CDR3 is TGCGCCAGCAGTGAGAGTATTTGGAGACTGACCAATCAGCCCCAGCATTTT.

The chain has TRBV5-1 and TRBJ2-7; 11 nucleotides match TRBD1. Losses at the gene ends were 4 bases for V and 7 bases for J; bases not matched to a gene: 7. The CDR3 sequence is 14 residues long. CDR1 is SGHRS, CDR2 YFSETQ, per germline. The CDR3 coding sequence is TGCGCCAGCAGCCCGGGACAGGGGGTATATGAGCAGTACTTC. This codes for CASSPGQGVYEQYF.

The chain links TRBV6-4 to TRBJ1-1; 8 nucleotides align to TRBD1. The ends lost 3 bases at V and 5 bases at J; junction bases unmatched: 5. Germline V gene data show CDR1 as MRHNA and CDR2 as SNTAGT. There are 14 residues in the CDR3. CDR3 sequence (DNA): TGTGCCAGCAGTGAGGACAGGGAAGGAACTGAAGCTTTCTTT. Translated: CASSEDREGTEAFF.